Listed here is a single TCR beta chain. The CDR3 is 15 residues long. Germline V gives CDR1 SNHLY, CDR2 FYNNEI. V lost 6 bases to trimming and J lost 4 bases; unmatched junction nucleotides: 9. The source of the sample is a study of blood T cell repertoires in COVID-19. Clones were read by immunoSEQ multiplex PCR, and TCRdb kept only the in-frame ones, dropping some. The sample has under 200,000 clones; 88% are singletons. The chain couples TRBV2 to TRBJ2-1; 7 bases match TRBD1. This TCR derives from a man aged 18 to 30 with active or convalescent COVID-19. The sequencing input was peripheral blood. The CDR3: CASSEQGTGYNEQFF. CDR3 sequence (DNA): TGTGCCAGCAGCGAACAGGGGACGGGTTACAATGAGCAGTTCTTC.